This record covers a single T cell receptor beta chain. The repertoire was sequenced with immunoSEQ multiplex PCR; TCRdb's copy has only in-frame clones and lacks some. The table lists a few hundred thousand clones, around 84% of them singletons. This entry belongs to a study of blood T cell repertoires in COVID-19. Trimming left V 1 base short and J 6 bases short, with 9 bases between. Germline V gene data show CDR1 as SEHNR and CDR2 as FQNEAQ (reference sequence). The CDR3 is 13 amino acids. This chain links TRBV7-9 with TRBJ1-2; no reliable D call. The clonotype was recovered from a woman between 40 and 50 years old who had recovered from COVID-19. The sample taken for sequencing was PBMCs or T cells enriched from blood (not recorded which). This CDR3 reads CASSLGQFHGYTF. DNA of the CDR3: TGTGCCAGCAGCTTAGGGCAGTTTCATGGCTACACCTTC.